This T cell receptor (beta chain) originates from a study of glioma-infiltrating T cells. Using RNA template, CDR3s of TCR alpha and beta were amplified with iRepertoire arm-PCR. One entry per CDR3 protein, called by TCRdb with MiXCR from the multiplex PCR reads. Here the sample spans some 160,000 distinct CDR3 sequences, around 42% being singletons. The sample holds a few counts of this clonotype. The specimen was glioma tissue, nonneoplastic brain tissue, or PBMCs (not recorded which). This clonotype was obtained from a human donor with low-grade glioma or glioblastoma, undergoing nonglioma brain surgery, or in good health (not recorded which).

CDR3 bases: TGTGCCAGTAGTAACCCCAACAGGGTGGGTCAGCCCCAGCATTTT. Its protein product is CASSNPNRVGQPQHF. J is TRBJ1-5 and V is TRBV19, with a possible D match to TRBD1 (6 bases). Trimming took off 4 bases at V and 6 bases at J, with 16 bases between the two ends. Germline values: CDR1 LNHDA, CDR2 SQIVND (reference sequence). The CDR3 has 15 residues.